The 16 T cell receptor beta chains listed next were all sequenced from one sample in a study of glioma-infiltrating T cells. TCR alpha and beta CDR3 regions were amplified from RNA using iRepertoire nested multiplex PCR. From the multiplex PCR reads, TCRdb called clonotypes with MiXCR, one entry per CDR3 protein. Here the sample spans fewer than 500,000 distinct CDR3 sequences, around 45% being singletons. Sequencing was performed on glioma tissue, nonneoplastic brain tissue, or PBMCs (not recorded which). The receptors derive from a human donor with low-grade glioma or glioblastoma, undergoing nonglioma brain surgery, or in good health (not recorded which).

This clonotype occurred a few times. The DNA for the CDR3 is TGCAGTGTCTTTAACGGGGCTGATACGCAGTATTTT. This codes for CSVFNGADTQYF. This sequence joins TRBV20-1 and TRBJ2-3; D tentatively fits TRBD1 or TRBD2 (5 bases each). Germline V CDR1 and CDR2: DFQATT, SNEGSKA (reference sequence). The CDR3 runs 12 residues. V was cut by 7 bases and J by 6 bases, with 14 bases left in between.

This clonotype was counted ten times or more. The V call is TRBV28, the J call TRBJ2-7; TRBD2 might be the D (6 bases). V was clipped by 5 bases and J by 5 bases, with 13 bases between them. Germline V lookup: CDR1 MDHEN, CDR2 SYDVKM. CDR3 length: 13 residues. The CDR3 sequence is CASSPGVPNEQYF. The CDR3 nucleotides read TGTGCCAGCAGTCCGGGGGTCCCTAACGAGCAGTACTTC.

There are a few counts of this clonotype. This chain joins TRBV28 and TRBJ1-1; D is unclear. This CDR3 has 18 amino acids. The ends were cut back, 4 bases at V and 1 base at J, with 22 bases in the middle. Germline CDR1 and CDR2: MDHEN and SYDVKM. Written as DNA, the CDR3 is TGTGCCAGCAGTTCCTCGCTCCGAAACTATCGGGCGAACACTGAAGCTTTCTTT. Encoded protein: CASSSSLRNYRANTEAFF.

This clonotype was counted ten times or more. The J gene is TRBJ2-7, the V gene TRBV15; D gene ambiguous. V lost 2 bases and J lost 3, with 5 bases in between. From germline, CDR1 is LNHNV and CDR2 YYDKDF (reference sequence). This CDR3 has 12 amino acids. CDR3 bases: TGTGCCACCAGCAGATCCCACTACGAGCAGTACTTC. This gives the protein CATSRSHYEQYF.

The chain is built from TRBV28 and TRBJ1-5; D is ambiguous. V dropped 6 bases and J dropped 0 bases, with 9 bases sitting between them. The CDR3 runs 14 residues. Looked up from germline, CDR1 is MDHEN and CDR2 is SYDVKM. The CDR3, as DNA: TGTGCCAGCAGGCGAAAATATAGCAATCAGCCCCAGCATTTT. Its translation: CASRRKYSNQPQHF.

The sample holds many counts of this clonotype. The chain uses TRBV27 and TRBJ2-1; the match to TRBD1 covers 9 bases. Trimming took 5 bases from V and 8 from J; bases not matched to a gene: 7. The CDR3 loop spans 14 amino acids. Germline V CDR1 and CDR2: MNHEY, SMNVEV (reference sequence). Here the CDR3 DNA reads TGTGCCAGCAGTGCCCGGACAGGGGACGATGAGCAGTTCTTC. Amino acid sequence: CASSARTGDDEQFF.

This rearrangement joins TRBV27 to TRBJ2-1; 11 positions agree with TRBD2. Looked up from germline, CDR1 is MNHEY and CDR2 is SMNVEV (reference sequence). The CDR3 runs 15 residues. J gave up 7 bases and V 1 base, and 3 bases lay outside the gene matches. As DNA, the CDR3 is TGTGCCAGCAGTTTATGGACTAGCGGGTTAAATGAGCAGTTCTTC. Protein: CASSLWTSGLNEQFF.

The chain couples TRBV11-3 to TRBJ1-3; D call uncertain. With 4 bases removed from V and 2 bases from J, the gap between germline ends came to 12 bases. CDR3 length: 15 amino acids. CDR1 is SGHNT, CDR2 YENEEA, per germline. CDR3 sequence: CASSSRTGTGNTIYF. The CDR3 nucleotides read TGTGCCAGCAGCTCTCGGACGGGGACTGGAAACACCATATATTTT.

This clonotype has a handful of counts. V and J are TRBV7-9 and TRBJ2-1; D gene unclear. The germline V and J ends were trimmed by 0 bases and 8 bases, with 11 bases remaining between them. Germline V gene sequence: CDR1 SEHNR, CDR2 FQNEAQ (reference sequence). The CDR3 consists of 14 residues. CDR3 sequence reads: CASSLAGPLDEQFF. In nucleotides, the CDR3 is TGTGCCAGCAGCTTAGCCGGGCCCTTGGATGAGCAGTTCTTC.

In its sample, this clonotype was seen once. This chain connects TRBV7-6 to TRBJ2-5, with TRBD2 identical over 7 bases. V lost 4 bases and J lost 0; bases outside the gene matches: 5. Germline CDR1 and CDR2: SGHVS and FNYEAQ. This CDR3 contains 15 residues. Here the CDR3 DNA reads TGTGCCAGCAGCTCAATGACTAGCCACCAAGAGACCCAGTACTTC. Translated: CASSSMTSHQETQYF.

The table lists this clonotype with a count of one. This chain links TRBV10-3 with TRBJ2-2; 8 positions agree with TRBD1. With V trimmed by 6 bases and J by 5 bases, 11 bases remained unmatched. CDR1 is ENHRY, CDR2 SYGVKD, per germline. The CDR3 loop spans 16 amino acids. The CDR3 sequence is CAIRGSTGAGTGELFF. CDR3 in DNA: TGTGCCATCAGGGGATCGACAGGGGCGGGGACCGGGGAGCTGTTTTTT.

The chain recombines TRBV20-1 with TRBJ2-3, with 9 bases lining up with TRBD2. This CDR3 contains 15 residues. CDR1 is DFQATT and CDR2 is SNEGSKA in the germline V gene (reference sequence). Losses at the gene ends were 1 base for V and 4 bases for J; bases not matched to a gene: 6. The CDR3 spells CSARGAGGPADTQYF. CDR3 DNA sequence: TGCAGTGCTAGAGGGGCGGGAGGGCCCGCAGATACGCAGTATTTT.

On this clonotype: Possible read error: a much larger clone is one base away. Written as DNA, the CDR3 is TGTGCCAGCAGCTTAGGGTTGAGCAATGAAGCTTTCTTT. Protein sequence: CASSLGLSNEAFF. The J gene is TRBJ1-1, the V gene TRBV27; no firm D call. Germline CDR1 is MNHEY and CDR2 is SMNVEV (reference sequence). The CDR3 has 13 residues. The ends were cut back, 6 bases at V and 7 bases at J, with 15 bases in the middle.

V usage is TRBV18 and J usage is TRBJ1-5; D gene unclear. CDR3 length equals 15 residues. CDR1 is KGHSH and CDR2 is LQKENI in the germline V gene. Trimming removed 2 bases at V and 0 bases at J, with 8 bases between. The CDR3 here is CASSPSSYSNQPQHF. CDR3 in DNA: TGTGCCAGCTCACCAAGCTCTTATAGCAATCAGCCCCAGCATTTT.

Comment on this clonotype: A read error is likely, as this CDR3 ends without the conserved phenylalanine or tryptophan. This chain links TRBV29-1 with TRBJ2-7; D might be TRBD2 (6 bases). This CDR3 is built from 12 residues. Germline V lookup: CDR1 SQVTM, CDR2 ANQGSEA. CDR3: CSVRDLTYEQYL. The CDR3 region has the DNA TGCAGCGTACGGGACTTAACCTACGAACAGTACTTA.

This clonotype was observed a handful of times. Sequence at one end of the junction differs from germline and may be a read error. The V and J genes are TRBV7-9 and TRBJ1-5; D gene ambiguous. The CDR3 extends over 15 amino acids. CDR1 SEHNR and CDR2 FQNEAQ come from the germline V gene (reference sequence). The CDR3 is CASRLLGGGNQPQHF. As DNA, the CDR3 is TGTGCCAGCAGGTTACTGGGTGGAGGCAATCAGCCCCAGCACTTT.